The rows below give T cell receptor beta chains drawn from one sample of a study of shared T cell receptors in the human thymus. Produced via immunoSEQ multiplex PCR; TCRdb's table is partial and in-frame only. The repertoire includes some 700,000 clones, roughly 88% of them detected once, and approximately 0.011% sits in the top ten. These records were also assigned to another study, of human thymus T cells.

The sequencing input was thymocytes. The receptor source for this set is a boy in the first two years of life with a congenital heart defect. CDR3s include the opening cysteine and the closing phenylalanine or tryptophan. Fields, in order: V gene, J gene, CDR3 length, CDR3 protein.

>TRBV7-9|TRBJ2-7|17
CASSLGKTGASSYEQYF
>TRBV7-2|TRBJ2-1|14
CASSTGISYNEQFF
>TRBV11-2|TRBJ2-7|14
CASSKRASLFEQYF
>TRBV4-3|TRBJ2-2|20
CASSQEEVLAGRVNTGELFF
>TRBV27|TRBJ2-1|15
CASSLRQGSENEQFF
>TRBV10-2|TRBJ1-2|15
CASIPKQGRGYGYTF
>TRBV30|TRBJ1-3|15
CAWQTDILSGNTIYF
>TRBV14|TRBJ1-3|15
CASRAGRGMRNTIYF
>TRBV30|TRBJ2-5|15
CAWSAAGHSSETQYF
>TRBV7-8|TRBJ1-4|15
CASSLGQATNEKLFF
>TRBV7-9|TRBJ2-7|15
CASSLTSGPSYEQYF
>TRBV5-1|TRBJ2-3|17
CASSLHPLGLRTDTQYF
>TRBV9|TRBJ2-2|15
CASGLETDNTGELFF
>TRBV19|TRBJ2-7|15
CASSSTSGRAYEQYF
>TRBV28|TRBJ2-7|13
CASGRDYGYEQYF
>TRBV15|TRBJ2-1|17
CATSSPSRAERYNEQFF
>TRBV28|TRBJ2-3|15
CASSLWREVPDTQYF
>TRBV25-1|TRBJ1-3|13
CASSENRVGTIYF
>TRBV27|TRBJ2-1|14
CASSPCPPYNEQFF
>TRBV6-1|TRBJ1-5|15
CASLPGTYSNQPQHF
>TRBV5-8|TRBJ1-5|19
CASNRGQGGGHHSNQPQHF
>TRBV10-1|TRBJ2-1|17
CASSESWGGTVFDEQFF
>TRBV14|TRBJ1-2|13
CASSPIQQGCYTF
>TRBV11-2|TRBJ2-2|15
CASSQQYPNTGELFF
>TRBV27|TRBJ2-7|14
CASRTGTGGVEQYF
>TRBV12-5|TRBJ2-1|17
CASGLPFAGTSDNEQFF
>TRBV4-1|TRBJ2-3|19
CASSQDQGGLASSTDTQYF
>TRBV5-4|TRBJ2-5|16
CASSPHSTGVRETQYF
>TRBV11-3|TRBJ2-3|17
CASSFRWGAALTDTQYF
>TRBV11-2|TRBJ2-3|16
CASSLVTSKGTDTQYF
>TRBV5-6|TRBJ2-3|15
CASSSSGGSTDTQYF
>TRBV7-9|TRBJ1-2|13
CASSIRDSYGYTF
>TRBV5-8|TRBJ2-7|15
CASSLGLAGVREQYF
>TRBV5-4|TRBJ2-1|15
CASSPGTLKYNEQFF
>TRBV5-1|TRBJ2-4|13
CASSLTGGNIQYF
>TRBV4-3|TRBJ1-2|16
CASSQDALTGNYGYTF
>TRBV10-3|TRBJ2-7|14
CAISLTSDSGEQYF
>TRBV18|TRBJ1-3|15
CASSRGQGKGNTIYF
>TRBV7-4|TRBJ2-7|13
CASIDGRPWEQYF
>TRBV6-6|TRBJ2-7|16
CASSYSTVTLLYEQYF
>TRBV7-4|TRBJ2-1|16
CASSFTGTSGREEQFF
>TRBV25-1|TRBJ2-7|12
CASRDSSYEQYF
>TRBV5-8|TRBJ2-2|17
CASSLGPTTGRAGELFF
>TRBV6-5|TRBJ2-1|15
CASSPRRTRENEQFF
>TRBV6-5|TRBJ1-3|15
CASSPGGISGNTIYF
>TRBV29-1|TRBJ2-5|13
CSVCRVFQETQYF